A selection of T cell receptor beta chains follows, all from one sample in a study of graft-versus-host responses after intestinal transplantation. Their antigens remain unidentified. Here immunoSEQ multiplex PCR was the method, and the copy in TCRdb shows in-frame clones only, minus some. The profile shows 75,000 to 95,000 clones, about 91% of them singletons. The specimen comprised unstimulated CD4+ T cells sorted from spleen or lymph node cells, sampled before transplant. All receptors come from a human donor who was the organ donor for an intestinal transplant. CDR3s include the opening cysteine and the closing phenylalanine or tryptophan. The order of the fields is V gene, D gene, J gene, clone size, CDR3 protein, CDR3 DNA. A D gene is named only where the DNA matches it firmly. Not every row has a clone size; where given, it reads once, few, many or a size class.

V gene: TRBV6-1; D gene: TRBD1; J gene: TRBJ2-7; clone size: NA; CDR3 protein: CASGAGTGMDEQYF; CDR3 DNA: TGTGCCAGCGGGGCCGGGACAGGGATGGACGAGCAGTACTTC
V gene: TRBV19; D gene: TRBD1; J gene: TRBJ1-3; clone size: NA; CDR3 protein: CASSLLDRVDTIYF; CDR3 DNA: TGTGCCAGTAGTTTGTTGGACAGGGTGGACACCATATATTTT
V gene: TRBV9; D gene: NA; J gene: TRBJ2-1; clone size: NA; CDR3 protein: CASSVDSGLPYNEQFF; CDR3 DNA: TGTGCCAGCAGCGTAGATTCAGGGTTGCCCTACAATGAGCAGTTCTTC
V gene: TRBV25-1; D gene: NA; J gene: TRBJ1-2; clone size: NA; CDR3 protein: CASSSFDRPNYGYTF; CDR3 DNA: TGTGCCAGCAGTTCCTTTGACAGGCCGAACTATGGCTACACCTTC
V gene: TRBV11-3; D gene: TRBD1; J gene: TRBJ2-1; clone size: NA; CDR3 protein: CASSFRDSNEQFF; CDR3 DNA: TGTGCCAGCAGCTTCCGGGACAGCAATGAGCAGTTCTTC
V gene: TRBV30; D gene: NA; J gene: TRBJ1-4; clone size: NA; CDR3 protein: CAWRKIGWSGHPLGEEKLFF; CDR3 DNA: TGTGCCTGGAGAAAAATCGGGTGGTCGGGACACCCGCTTGGGGAAGAAAAACTGTTTTTT
V gene: TRBV7-2; D gene: NA; J gene: TRBJ2-1; clone size: NA; CDR3 protein: CASSSRGTRDNEQFF; CDR3 DNA: TGTGCCAGCAGCTCGCGTGGTACTCGCGACAATGAGCAGTTCTTC
V gene: TRBV5-1; D gene: NA; J gene: TRBJ2-3; clone size: once; CDR3 protein: CASSLGSTTRSTDTQYF; CDR3 DNA: TGCGCCAGCAGCTTGGGATCAACTACACGCAGCACAGATACGCAGTATTTT
V gene: TRBV5-4; D gene: NA; J gene: TRBJ2-1; clone size: NA; CDR3 protein: CASSKGLSPTRSYNEQFF; CDR3 DNA: TGTGCCAGCAGTAAAGGACTATCCCCCACCCGGTCCTACAATGAGCAGTTCTTC
V gene: TRBV30; D gene: NA; J gene: TRBJ2-3; clone size: NA; CDR3 protein: CACGVMHGTSDTQYF; CDR3 DNA: TGTGCCTGCGGGGTGATGCATGGAACCTCAGATACGCAGTATTTT
V gene: TRBV28; D gene: NA; J gene: TRBJ1-1; clone size: NA; CDR3 protein: CASRMRRTEAFF; CDR3 DNA: TGTGCCAGCAGGATGAGAAGGACAGAAGCTTTCTTT
V gene: TRBV5-6; D gene: TRBD2; J gene: TRBJ2-5; clone size: NA; CDR3 protein: CASSLWLAGQETQYF; CDR3 DNA: TGTGCCAGCAGCTTATGGCTAGCGGGACAAGAGACCCAGTACTTC
V gene: TRBV5-8; D gene: NA; J gene: TRBJ2-3; clone size: NA; CDR3 protein: CASSLVRWGRSTDTQYF; CDR3 DNA: TGTGCCAGCAGCTTGGTGAGGTGGGGCAGAAGCACAGATACGCAGTATTTT
V gene: TRBV19; D gene: TRBD1; J gene: TRBJ1-5; clone size: NA; CDR3 protein: CASSVQGAVSNQPQHF; CDR3 DNA: TGTGCCAGTAGTGTACAGGGGGCGGTAAGCAATCAGCCCCAGCATTTT
V gene: TRBV10-1; D gene: NA; J gene: TRBJ2-3; clone size: NA; CDR3 protein: CASTEGSLTDTQYF; CDR3 DNA: TGCGCCAGCACCGAGGGCAGTCTGACAGATACGCAGTATTTT
V gene: TRBV5-1; D gene: NA; J gene: TRBJ2-6; clone size: NA; CDR3 protein: CASSLPLHSSGANVLTF; CDR3 DNA: TGCGCCAGCAGCTTGCCCCTGCACAGCTCTGGGGCCAACGTCCTGACTTTC
V gene: TRBV27; D gene: NA; J gene: TRBJ1-1; clone size: NA; CDR3 protein: CASSLRQNTEAFF; CDR3 DNA: TGTGCCAGCAGTTTACGACAGAACACTGAAGCTTTCTTT
V gene: TRBV6-1; D gene: NA; J gene: TRBJ1-3; clone size: NA; CDR3 protein: CASSEVGGVSIGNTIYF; CDR3 DNA: TGTGCCAGCAGTGAAGTAGGGGGGGTATCCATCGGAAACACCATATATTTT
V gene: TRBV19; D gene: TRBD2; J gene: TRBJ2-1; clone size: NA; CDR3 protein: CASKRPGTSVGNEQFF; CDR3 DNA: TGTGCCAGCAAGCGACCTGGGACTAGCGTGGGCAATGAGCAGTTCTTC
V gene: TRBV28; D gene: NA; J gene: TRBJ1-5; clone size: NA; CDR3 protein: CASSDPGGYNQPQHF; CDR3 DNA: TGTGCCAGCAGTGACCCCGGAGGCTACAATCAGCCCCAGCATTTT
V gene: TRBV7-9; D gene: NA; J gene: TRBJ2-7; clone size: NA; CDR3 protein: CASSRTTADEQYF; CDR3 DNA: TGTGCCAGCAGCCGAACGACGGCGGACGAGCAGTACTTC
V gene: TRBV9; D gene: NA; J gene: TRBJ1-2; clone size: NA; CDR3 protein: CASSVGIAGDYGYTF; CDR3 DNA: TGTGCCAGCAGCGTAGGAATTGCAGGGGACTATGGCTACACCTTC
V gene: TRBV5-1; D gene: TRBD2; J gene: TRBJ2-5; clone size: NA; CDR3 protein: CASSGSGGPGETQYF; CDR3 DNA: TGCGCCAGCAGCGGTAGCGGGGGGCCGGGGGAGACCCAGTACTTC
V gene: TRBV27; D gene: NA; J gene: TRBJ2-1; clone size: NA; CDR3 protein: CASSGDIPYNEQFF; CDR3 DNA: TGTGCCAGCAGCGGGGACATTCCCTACAATGAGCAGTTCTTC
V gene: TRBV21-1; D gene: NA; J gene: TRBJ2-1; clone size: once; CDR3 protein: CASSKRRFLLSSGRDGDEQFF; CDR3 DNA: TGTGCCAGCAGCAAACGTCGTTTTTTGTTGTCTAGCGGGAGGGATGGCGATGAGCAGTTCTTC
V gene: TRBV2; D gene: NA; J gene: TRBJ2-6; clone size: NA; CDR3 protein: CASREDSSGANVLTF; CDR3 DNA: TGTGCCAGCAGAGAAGACAGCTCTGGGGCCAACGTCCTGACTTTC
V gene: TRBV25-1; D gene: NA; J gene: TRBJ1-2; clone size: NA; CDR3 protein: CASSAGPRHGYTF; CDR3 DNA: TGTGCCAGCAGTGCAGGCCCGCGTCACGGCTACACCTTC
V gene: TRBV7-2; D gene: NA; J gene: TRBJ2-3; clone size: NA; CDR3 protein: CASSPGAGASSTDTQYF; CDR3 DNA: TGTGCCAGCAGCCCCGGAGCCGGAGCTTCCTCCACAGATACGCAGTATTTT
V gene: TRBV9; D gene: TRBD2; J gene: TRBJ2-1; clone size: NA; CDR3 protein: CASSVGLAGDGASPNEQFF; CDR3 DNA: TGTGCCAGCAGCGTAGGACTAGCGGGAGATGGGGCTTCACCCAATGAGCAGTTCTTC
V gene: TRBV2; D gene: TRBD2; J gene: TRBJ2-3; clone size: NA; CDR3 protein: CASSVSGVSTDTQYF; CDR3 DNA: TGTGCCAGCAGTGTGAGCGGGGTGAGCACAGATACGCAGTATTTT
V gene: TRBV19; D gene: TRBD1; J gene: TRBJ2-7; clone size: NA; CDR3 protein: CASSRLGQGNYEQYF; CDR3 DNA: TGTGCCAGTAGTAGATTGGGACAGGGGAACTACGAGCAGTACTTC
V gene: TRBV25-1; D gene: TRBD1; J gene: TRBJ2-2; clone size: once; CDR3 protein: CASKRDSYTGELFF; CDR3 DNA: TGTGCCAGCAAACGGGACAGCTACACCGGGGAGCTGTTTTTT
V gene: TRBV4-1; D gene: TRBD2; J gene: TRBJ2-7; clone size: NA; CDR3 protein: CASSQGLAGGVYEQYF; CDR3 DNA: TGCGCCAGCAGCCAAGGCCTAGCGGGTGGAGTTTACGAGCAGTACTTC
V gene: TRBV30; D gene: TRBD1; J gene: TRBJ1-4; clone size: NA; CDR3 protein: CAWSPERTGTNQKLFF; CDR3 DNA: TGTGCCTGGAGTCCCGAACGGACAGGTACAAATCAAAAACTGTTTTTT
V gene: TRBV6-1; D gene: TRBD1; J gene: TRBJ1-3; clone size: NA; CDR3 protein: CASRKNRQGENTIYF; CDR3 DNA: TGTGCCAGCAGGAAAAATCGACAGGGTGAAAACACCATATATTTT
V gene: TRBV6-6; D gene: TRBD2; J gene: TRBJ2-7; clone size: NA; CDR3 protein: CASNLGLAGEIKYF; CDR3 DNA: TGTGCCAGCAATCTCGGACTAGCGGGAGAGATCAAGTACTTC
V gene: TRBV6-6; D gene: TRBD2; J gene: TRBJ2-1; clone size: NA; CDR3 protein: CASSYSGGGTYNEQFF; CDR3 DNA: TGTGCCAGCAGTTACTCTGGCGGGGGTACCTACAATGAGCAGTTCTTC
V gene: TRBV11-2; D gene: NA; J gene: TRBJ2-7; clone size: NA; CDR3 protein: CASSLNRDYEQYF; CDR3 DNA: TGTGCCAGCAGCTTGAATCGGGACTACGAGCAGTACTTC
V gene: TRBV11-3; D gene: NA; J gene: TRBJ2-7; clone size: once; CDR3 protein: CASSLAYSYEQYF; CDR3 DNA: TGTGCCAGCAGCTTAGCTTACTCCTACGAGCAGTACTTC
V gene: TRBV19; D gene: NA; J gene: TRBJ2-3; clone size: NA; CDR3 protein: CASSQTSSIDTQYF; CDR3 DNA: TGTGCCAGTAGCCAGACTAGTTCGATAGATACGCAGTATTTT
V gene: TRBV18; D gene: NA; J gene: TRBJ1-2; clone size: NA; CDR3 protein: CASSPPGGYGYTF; CDR3 DNA: TGTGCCAGCTCACCACCAGGGGGCTATGGCTACACCTTC
V gene: TRBV20-1; D gene: NA; J gene: TRBJ2-1; clone size: NA; CDR3 protein: CSVISLNEQFF; CDR3 DNA: TGCAGTGTGATCAGTCTCAATGAGCAGTTCTTC
V gene: TRBV11-2; D gene: NA; J gene: TRBJ2-7; clone size: NA; CDR3 protein: CASSRPASGWESYEQYF; CDR3 DNA: TGTGCCAGCAGCCGCCCGGCGTCGGGGTGGGAGTCCTACGAGCAGTACTTC
V gene: TRBV28; D gene: NA; J gene: TRBJ2-2; clone size: NA; CDR3 protein: CASSSQPGQNTGELFF; CDR3 DNA: TGTGCCAGCAGTTCCCAACCGGGACAGAACACCGGGGAGCTGTTTTTT
V gene: TRBV4-2; D gene: TRBD1; J gene: TRBJ2-6; clone size: NA; CDR3 protein: CASSPPGQSSGANVLTF; CDR3 DNA: TGTGCCAGCAGCCCACCGGGACAGAGCTCTGGGGCCAACGTCCTGACTTTC
V gene: TRBV5-6; D gene: TRBD2; J gene: TRBJ2-1; clone size: NA; CDR3 protein: CASTWGGNEQFF; CDR3 DNA: TGTGCCAGCACGTGGGGGGGAAATGAGCAGTTCTTC
V gene: TRBV7-3; D gene: TRBD2; J gene: TRBJ2-1; clone size: NA; CDR3 protein: CASSSQGLAGVGEQFF; CDR3 DNA: TGTGCCAGCAGCTCTCAGGGACTAGCGGGAGTTGGTGAGCAGTTCTTC
V gene: TRBV2; D gene: TRBD2; J gene: TRBJ2-7; clone size: NA; CDR3 protein: CASTAAGGTYEQYF; CDR3 DNA: TGTGCCAGCACTGCAGCGGGAGGAACCTACGAGCAGTACTTC
V gene: TRBV29-1; D gene: NA; J gene: TRBJ2-5; clone size: NA; CDR3 protein: CSVDAGVPQETQYF; CDR3 DNA: TGCAGCGTTGATGCAGGGGTCCCCCAAGAGACCCAGTACTTC
V gene: TRBV20-1; D gene: NA; J gene: TRBJ1-2; clone size: NA; CDR3 protein: CSASGDYGYTF; CDR3 DNA: TGCAGTGCCTCAGGGGATTATGGCTACACCTTC
V gene: TRBV6-1; D gene: TRBD2; J gene: TRBJ2-1; clone size: NA; CDR3 protein: CASRRTSGNYNEQFF; CDR3 DNA: TGTGCCAGCAGACGGACTAGCGGGAACTACAATGAGCAGTTCTTC
V gene: TRBV6-5; D gene: TRBD1; J gene: TRBJ2-7; clone size: few; CDR3 protein: CASRRGPNYEQYF; CDR3 DNA: TGTGCCAGCAGAAGGGGGCCCAACTACGAGCAGTACTTC
V gene: TRBV5-1; D gene: NA; J gene: TRBJ1-1; clone size: NA; CDR3 protein: CASSLPATNTEAFF; CDR3 DNA: TGCGCCAGCAGCTTGCCAGCGACGAACACTGAAGCTTTCTTT